This TCR beta chain was recovered during a study of blood T cells in healthy people across ages. Through a sample-barcoded 5' primer and a J-beta primer mix, a second PCR was run for roughly 7 to 12 cycles. Template switching added a 12-random-nucleotide identifier to every cDNA molecule. TCRdb recomputed calls from the 5' RACE reads with MiXCR, one row per CDR3 protein. The sample records around 790,000 distinct CDR3 sequences, roughly 44% being singletons. Germline CDR1 is SGHTA and CDR2 is FQGNSA. This CDR3 contains 17 residues. Study results and limitations: Per-million-T-cell TCR beta diversity fell roughly linearly with age. Relative to aged donors, long-lived donors carried more naive CD4+ cells and displayed higher diversity.

Notes on this clonotype: What it binds is unknown.

With each sample, at least 6 micrograms of total RNA were extracted. The sequenced sample was blood. The chain joins TRBV7-2 to TRBJ2-1; the D is unclear. The better agreement between TRBJ2-7 and the DNA end casts doubt on the J call. The source of this sequence is a man aged 60 to 69 in good health. This CDR3 is CASSPTRRYNVYNEQYF. In DNA form, the CDR3 reads TGTGCCAGCAGCCCAACCCGCAGGTACAATGTGTACAATGAGCAGTACTTC.